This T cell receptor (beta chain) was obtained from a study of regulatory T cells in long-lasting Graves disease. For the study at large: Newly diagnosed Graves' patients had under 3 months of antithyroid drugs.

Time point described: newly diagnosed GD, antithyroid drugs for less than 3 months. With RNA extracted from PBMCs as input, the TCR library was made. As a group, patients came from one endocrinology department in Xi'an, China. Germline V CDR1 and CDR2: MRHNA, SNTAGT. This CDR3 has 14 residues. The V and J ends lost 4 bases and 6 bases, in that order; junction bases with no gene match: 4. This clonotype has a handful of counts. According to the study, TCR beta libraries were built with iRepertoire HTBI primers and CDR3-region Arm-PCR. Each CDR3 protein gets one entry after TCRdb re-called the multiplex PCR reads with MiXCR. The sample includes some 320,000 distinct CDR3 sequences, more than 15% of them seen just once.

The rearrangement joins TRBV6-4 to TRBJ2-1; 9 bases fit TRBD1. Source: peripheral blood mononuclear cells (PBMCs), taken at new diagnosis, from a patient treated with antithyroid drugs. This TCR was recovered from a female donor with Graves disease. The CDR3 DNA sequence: TGTGCCAGCAGTGCTAAGACAGGGGGCAATGAGCAGTTCTTC. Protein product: CASSAKTGGNEQFF.